These 4 T cell receptor beta chains originate from one sample sequenced in a study of T-cell reconstitution after alpha-beta-depleted transplantation in children. The TCRbeta library was prepared with unique molecular identifiers. MiXCR was run by TCRdb on the PCR reads, yielding one entry per CDR3 protein. Seen here are about 610,000 distinct CDR3 sequences, more than 9% observed once, and the top ten hold roughly 3.9%. The source was PBMCs from the stem cell graft donor, collected from the stem cell graft. Every receptor here comes from a human donor who donated a stem cell graft to a child with acute myeloid leukemia.

This clonotype was found many times. The genes are TRBV20-1 and TRBJ2-1, with 9 bases fitting TRBD2. The CDR3 spans 12 residues. The V segment lost 6 bases and the J segment 7 bases; nucleotides outside the gene matches: 4. Germline CDR1 and CDR2: DFQATT and SNEGSKA (reference sequence). The CDR3 bases are TGCAGTGCCCGGCGGGGGGGTAATGAGCAGTTCTTC. This codes for CSARRGGNEQFF.

This clonotype was seen ten or more times. The chain joins TRBV27 to TRBJ1-4, with D perhaps TRBD1 (5 bases). Germline CDR1 reads MNHEY; CDR2 reads SMNVEV (reference sequence). Trimming removed 3 bases at V and 2 bases at J, with 10 bases between. The CDR3 runs to 15 residues. The CDR3 sequence: CASSFIGDTNEKLFF. CDR3 coding DNA: TGTGCCAGCAGTTTTATCGGGGACACTAATGAAAAACTGTTTTTT.

This clonotype was recorded at least ten times. This sequence joins TRBV12-3 or TRBV12-4 and TRBJ2-3; D is ambiguous. Trimming left V 6 bases short and J 5 bases short, with 12 bases between. The CDR3 covers 13 residues. The CDR3 DNA sequence: TGTGCCAGCAGGCAGGAAAAGGGAGATACGCAGTATTTT. Translation: CASRQEKGDTQYF.

The chain links TRBV7-9 to TRBJ2-3; D may correspond to TRBD1 or TRBD2 (7 bases each). The CDR3 runs 16 residues. Germline CDR1 is SEHNR and CDR2 is FQNEAQ (reference sequence). V lost 6 bases, J lost 2 bases, and 18 bases lay in between. CDR3 DNA: TGTGCCAGCAGGGCTGGGAGGGGGCGATACACAGATACGCAGTATTTT. As protein: CASRAGRGRYTDTQYF.